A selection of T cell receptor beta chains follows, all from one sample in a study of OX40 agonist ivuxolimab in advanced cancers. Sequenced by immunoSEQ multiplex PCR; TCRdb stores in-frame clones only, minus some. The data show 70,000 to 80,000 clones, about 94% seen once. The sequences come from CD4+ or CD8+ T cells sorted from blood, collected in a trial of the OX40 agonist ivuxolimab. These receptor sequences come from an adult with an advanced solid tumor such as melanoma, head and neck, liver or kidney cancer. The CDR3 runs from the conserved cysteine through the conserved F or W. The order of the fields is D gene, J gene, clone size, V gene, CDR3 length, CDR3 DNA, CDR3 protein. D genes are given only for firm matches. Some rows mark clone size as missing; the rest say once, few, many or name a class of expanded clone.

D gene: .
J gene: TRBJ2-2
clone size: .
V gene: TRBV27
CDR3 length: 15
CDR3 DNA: TGTGCCAGCAGCTTGAACCCTTATAACACCGGGGAGCTGTTTTTT
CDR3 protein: CASSLNPYNTGELFF

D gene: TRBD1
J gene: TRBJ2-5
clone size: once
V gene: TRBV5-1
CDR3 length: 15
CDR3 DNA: TGCGCCAGCAGCTTCGGGACAGGGTGGCAAGAGACCCAGTACTTC
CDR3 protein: CASSFGTGWQETQYF

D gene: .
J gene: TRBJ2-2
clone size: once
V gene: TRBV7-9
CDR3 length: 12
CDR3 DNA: TGTGCCAGCGAAGCGAACACCGGGGAGCTGTTTTTT
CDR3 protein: CASEANTGELFF

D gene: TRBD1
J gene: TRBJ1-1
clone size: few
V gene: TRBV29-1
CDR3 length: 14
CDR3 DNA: TGCAGCGTTGAACCGGGACAGGGCAACACTGAAGCTTTCTTT
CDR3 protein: CSVEPGQGNTEAFF

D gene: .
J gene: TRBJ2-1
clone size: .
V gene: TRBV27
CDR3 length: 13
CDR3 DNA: TGTGCCAGCAGTTTAGGGTGGACTAATGAGCAGTTCTTC
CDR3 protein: CASSLGWTNEQFF

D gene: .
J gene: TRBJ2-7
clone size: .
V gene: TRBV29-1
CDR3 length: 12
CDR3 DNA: TGCAGCGTTGGAAGAGACTCCTACGAGCAGTACTTC
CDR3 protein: CSVGRDSYEQYF

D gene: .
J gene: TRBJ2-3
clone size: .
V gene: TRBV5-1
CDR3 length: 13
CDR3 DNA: TGCGCCAGCAGCTACGGAGGAGTAGATACGCAGTATTTT
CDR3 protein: CASSYGGVDTQYF

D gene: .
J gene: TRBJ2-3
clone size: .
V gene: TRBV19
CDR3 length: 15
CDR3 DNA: TGTGCCAGTAGTATAGAGGGAGGAGGCACAGATACGCAGTATTTT
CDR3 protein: CASSIEGGGTDTQYF

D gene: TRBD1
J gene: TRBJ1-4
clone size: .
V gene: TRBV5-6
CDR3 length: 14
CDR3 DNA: TGTGCCAGCAGCTTTGGGACAGGGTACGAAAAACTGTTTTTT
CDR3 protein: CASSFGTGYEKLFF

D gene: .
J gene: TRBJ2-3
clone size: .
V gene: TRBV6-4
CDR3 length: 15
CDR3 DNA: TGTGCCAGCAGTGACTGGGGAGCCTCCACAGATACGCAGTATTTT
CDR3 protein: CASSDWGASTDTQYF

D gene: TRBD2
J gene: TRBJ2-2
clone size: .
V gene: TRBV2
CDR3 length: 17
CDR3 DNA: TGTGCCAGCAGCTTGCCCCGGGGGGGGGTCAACACCGGGGAGCTGTTTTTT
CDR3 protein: CASSLPRGGVNTGELFF

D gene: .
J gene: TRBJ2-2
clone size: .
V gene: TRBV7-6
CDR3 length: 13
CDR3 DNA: TGTGCCAGCAGCTTAGCCTATAACGGGGAGCTGTTTTTT
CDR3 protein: CASSLAYNGELFF

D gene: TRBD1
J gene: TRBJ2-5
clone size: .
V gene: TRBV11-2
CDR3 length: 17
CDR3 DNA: TGTGCCAGCAGCCTACCGACTTTAACAGGGGTGGTCGAGACCCAGTACTTC
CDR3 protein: CASSLPTLTGVVETQYF

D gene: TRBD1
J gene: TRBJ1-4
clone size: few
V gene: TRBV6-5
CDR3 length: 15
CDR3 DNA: TGTGCCAGCAGTCCGGGACAGGGTTTCCCCCTAAAACTGTTTTTT
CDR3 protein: CASSPGQGFPLKLFF

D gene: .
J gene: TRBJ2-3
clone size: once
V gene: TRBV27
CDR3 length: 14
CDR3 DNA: TGTGCCAGCAGTAAAGGGCTTTACACAGATACGCAGTATTTT
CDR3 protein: CASSKGLYTDTQYF

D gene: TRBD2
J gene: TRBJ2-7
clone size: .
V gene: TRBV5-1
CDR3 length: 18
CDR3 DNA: TGCGCCAGCAGCTTGGCCTCCCTTATTAGCGGGAGGTCCTACGAGCAGTACTTC
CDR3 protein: CASSLASLISGRSYEQYF

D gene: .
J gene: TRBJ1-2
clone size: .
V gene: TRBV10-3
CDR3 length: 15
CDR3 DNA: TGTGCCATCAGTGAGTCGGGGTCGTGGAACAATGGCTACACCTTC
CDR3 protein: CAISESGSWNNGYTF

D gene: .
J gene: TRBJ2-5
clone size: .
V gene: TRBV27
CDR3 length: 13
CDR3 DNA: TGTGCCAGCAGTTCCCTGACGGGAGAGACCCAGTACTTC
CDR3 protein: CASSSLTGETQYF

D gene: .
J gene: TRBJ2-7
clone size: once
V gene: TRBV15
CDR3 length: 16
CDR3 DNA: TGTGCCACCAGCAGTCTATCGATGGGTTCTCCCTACGAGCAGTACTTC
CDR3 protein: CATSSLSMGSPYEQYF

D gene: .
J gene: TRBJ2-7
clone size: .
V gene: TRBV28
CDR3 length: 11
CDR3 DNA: TGTGCCAGCAGTTTGAGTGGCGAGCAGTACTTC
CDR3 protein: CASSLSGEQYF

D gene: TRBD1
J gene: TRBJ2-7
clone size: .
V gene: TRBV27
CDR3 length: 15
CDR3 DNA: TGTGCCAGCAGTCCCCAGGACAGGCCGGGCTACGAGCAGTACTTC
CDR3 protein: CASSPQDRPGYEQYF

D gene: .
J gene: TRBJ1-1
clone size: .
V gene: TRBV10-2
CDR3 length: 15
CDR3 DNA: TGCGCCAGCAGTGAGTCCGAGGGCATGAACACTGAAGCTTTCTTT
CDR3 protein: CASSESEGMNTEAFF

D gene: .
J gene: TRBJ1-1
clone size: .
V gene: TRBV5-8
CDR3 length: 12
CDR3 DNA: TGTGCCAGCAGCCCCTTAGGGGCTGAAGCTTTCTTT
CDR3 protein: CASSPLGAEAFF